Listed below are T cell receptor beta chains from one sample, sequenced in a study of identifying expanded T cells in peripheral blood. Sequencing used immunoSEQ multiplex PCR; TCRdb keeps in-frame clones, though not all of them. The sample records around 95,000 clones, approximately 88% being singletons. What was sequenced was blood. The receptors shown here come from a person between 18 and 69 years old in good health. The CDR3 runs from the conserved cysteine through the conserved F or W. D genes are given only for firm matches. The size of a clone is reported for some rows only, either as once, few or many, or as a class for expanded clones.

>.|TRBJ1-1|TRBD1|TRBV18
TGTGCCAGCTCACCTCGGAGGGGGCCCTACACTGAAGCTTTCTTT
CASSPRRGPYTEAFF
>once|TRBJ1-1|.|TRBV21-1
TGTGCCAGCAGCCCCCCAGGGGACCGGGTTACTGAAGCTTTCTTT
CASSPPGDRVTEAFF
>.|TRBJ2-7|.|TRBV5-4
TGTGCCAGCAGCCGGGACGGATACTCCTACGAGCAGTACTTC
CASSRDGYSYEQYF
>.|TRBJ1-2|.|TRBV30
TGTGCCTGGAGTGTTTTTGGTGGGGGATATGGCTACACCTTC
CAWSVFGGGYGYTF
>.|TRBJ2-7|.|TRBV18
TGTGCCAGCTCACGGACGGAGGTCTACGAGCAGTACTTC
CASSRTEVYEQYF
>.|TRBJ1-2|.|TRBV11-2
TGTGCCAGCAGCTTAGACAGACTTAACTATGGCTACACCTTC
CASSLDRLNYGYTF
>.|TRBJ1-1|.|TRBV5-1
TGCGCCAGCAGCCGGGGCTCTCACACTGAAGCTTTCTTT
CASSRGSHTEAFF
>.|TRBJ2-1|.|TRBV7-9
TGTGCCAGCAGGGGCGGCAGCCGAAAGAGCTCCTACAATGAGCAGTTCTTC
CASRGGSRKSSYNEQFF
>.|TRBJ2-3|TRBD2|TRBV4-1
TGCGCCAGCAGCCATGCCGTGGGCGGCGGCGGGGGACCCACAGATACGCAGTATTTT
CASSHAVGGGGGPTDTQYF
>.|TRBJ2-7|.|TRBV7-9
TGTGCCAGCAGCCCGAGCCGCGGCGAGCAGTACTTC
CASSPSRGEQYF
>once|TRBJ1-4|.|TRBV11-3
TGTGCCAGCAGCTTACGGGACGCCGTAAATGAAAAACTGTTTTTT
CASSLRDAVNEKLFF
>.|TRBJ2-2|TRBD2|TRBV25-1
TGTGCCAGCAGTGACTGGACTAGCGGGGGGTCGAACACCGGGGAGCTGTTTTTT
CASSDWTSGGSNTGELFF
>.|TRBJ1-5|.|TRBV6-1
TGTGCCAGCAGTGTCCTGGTCGGGTGGGTTCAGCCCCAGCATTTT
CASSVLVGWVQPQHF
>.|TRBJ1-1|TRBD1|TRBV29-1
TGCAGCGGGGGGACAGCGAACACTGAAGCTTTCTTT
CSGGTANTEAFF
>.|TRBJ2-7|TRBD2|TRBV19
TGTGCCAGTAGTATAGGGGCTGGGACTAGCGGATACTACGAGCAGTACTTC
CASSIGAGTSGYYEQYF
>.|TRBJ2-1|.|TRBV29-1
TGCAGCGTCCCGGAGGACTACCGCAATGAGCAGTTCTTC
CSVPEDYRNEQFF
>.|TRBJ1-6|.|TRBV19
TGTGCCAGTAGTAGGAGGGAGGTCAGGGATTCACCCCTCCACTTT
CASSRREVRDSPLHF
>.|TRBJ1-2|TRBD1|TRBV29-1
TGCAGCGCTAGCGCCGGACAGGGGGAGGATGGCTACACCTTC
CSASAGQGEDGYTF
>.|TRBJ1-1|.|TRBV4-1
TGCGCCAGCAGCCGTTCCGGCACTGAAGCTTTCTTT
CASSRSGTEAFF
>.|TRBJ1-2|TRBD1|TRBV6-6
TGTGCCAGCAGTTACCCCGGGACAGGGGGCTTCGGCTACACCTTC
CASSYPGTGGFGYTF
>.|TRBJ1-3|.|TRBV30
TGTGCCTGGAGTGTGGGAGTCTTGGAAAACACCATATATTTT
CAWSVGVLENTIYF
>.|TRBJ2-3|TRBD1|TRBV5-1
TGCGCCAGCAGCGCGGGGACAGGCGTGGCTAGCACAGATACGCAGTATTTT
CASSAGTGVASTDTQYF
>.|TRBJ2-3|.|TRBV7-9
TGTGCCAGCAGCTCAGGAATTAGCACAGATACGCAGTATTTT
CASSSGISTDTQYF
>once|TRBJ1-5|.|TRBV27
TGTGCCAGCAGTCCGTCCGGGCCCCCTACTCCCCAGCATTTT
CASSPSGPPTPQHF
>.|TRBJ2-3|TRBD2|TRBV5-1
TGCGCCAGCAGCTCCCCGGGACTAGCCGCAGATACGCAGTATTTT
CASSSPGLAADTQYF
>.|TRBJ2-7|.|TRBV7-2
TGTGCCAGCAGCTTAGGTGGGGCACTGAGCTCCTACGAGCAGTACTTC
CASSLGGALSSYEQYF
>.|TRBJ2-7|TRBD2|TRBV19
TGTGCCAGAGAAGGACTAGCGGGACACTACGAGCAGTACTTC
CAREGLAGHYEQYF
>.|TRBJ1-5|.|TRBV6-5
TGTGCCAGCAAGGGGCATAGCAATCAGCCCCAGCATTTT
CASKGHSNQPQHF
>.|TRBJ1-1|.|TRBV25-1
TGTGCCAGCAGTGTTTCACGGAACACTGAAGCTTTCTTT
CASSVSRNTEAFF
>.|TRBJ2-7|.|TRBV5-4
TGTGCCAGCAGCTTGGATAGGGGGGCAATCTACGAGCAGTACTTC
CASSLDRGAIYEQYF
>.|TRBJ2-2|.|TRBV6-5
TGTGCCAGCAGTTACTCTGGGTCGGGAGAACTGGGGGAGCTGTTTTTT
CASSYSGSGELGELFF
>.|TRBJ2-7|TRBD2|TRBV6-4
TGTGCCAGCAGTGACGTTAGGGGACTAGCGGGGGGGTACGAGCAGTACTTC
CASSDVRGLAGGYEQYF
>.|TRBJ1-2|TRBD1|TRBV30
TGTGCCTGGAGTGTGACAGGGTTCACTAACTATGGCTACACCTTC
CAWSVTGFTNYGYTF
>.|TRBJ2-3|.|TRBV4-1
TGCGCCAGCAGTTGGGGCGAGAATTCAGATACGCAGTATTTT
CASSWGENSDTQYF
>few|TRBJ2-3|.|TRBV6-4
TGTGCCAGCAGTGGCGGCTCTGCTAGCACAGATACGCAGTATTTT
CASSGGSASTDTQYF
>.|TRBJ1-3|.|TRBV18
TGTGCCAGCTCAAACACCCCCTCCTTGGACACCATATATTTT
CASSNTPSLDTIYF
>.|TRBJ2-1|TRBD2|TRBV18
TGTGCCAGCTCACGCTCGGGGAGGGGCGACTACAATGAGCAGTTCTTC
CASSRSGRGDYNEQFF